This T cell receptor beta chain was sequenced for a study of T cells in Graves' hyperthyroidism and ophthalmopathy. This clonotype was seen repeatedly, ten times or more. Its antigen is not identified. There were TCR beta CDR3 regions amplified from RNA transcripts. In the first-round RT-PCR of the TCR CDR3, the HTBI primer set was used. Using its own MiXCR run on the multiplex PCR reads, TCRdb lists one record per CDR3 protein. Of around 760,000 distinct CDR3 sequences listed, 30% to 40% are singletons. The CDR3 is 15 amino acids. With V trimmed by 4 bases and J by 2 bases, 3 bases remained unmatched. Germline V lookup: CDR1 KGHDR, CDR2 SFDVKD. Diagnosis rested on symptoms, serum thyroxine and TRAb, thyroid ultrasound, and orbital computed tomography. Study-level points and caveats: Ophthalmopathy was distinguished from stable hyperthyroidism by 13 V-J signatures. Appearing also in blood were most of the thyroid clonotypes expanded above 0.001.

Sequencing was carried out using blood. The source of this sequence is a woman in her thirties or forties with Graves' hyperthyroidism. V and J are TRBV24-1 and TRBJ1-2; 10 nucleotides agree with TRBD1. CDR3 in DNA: TGTGCCACCAGTGACCGGACAGGGGGGAACTATGGCTACACCTTC. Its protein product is CATSDRTGGNYGYTF.